Each of the 29 T cell receptor beta chains below was sequenced from the same sample in a study of T cell changes during pregnancy in multiple sclerosis. Assay: immunoSEQ multiplex PCR; the TCRdb copy retains only in-frame clones and omits some. The sample includes roughly 80,000 clones, 85% to 95% seen only once; the top ten take roughly 2.5%. Material: peripheral blood, obtained in the second trimester of pregnancy. These receptors originate from a female donor with multiple sclerosis, enrolled in a pregnancy study.

This clone was seen just once. V and J are TRBV7-3 and TRBJ2-1, with TRBD2 identical over 10 bases. CDR1 is SGHTA, CDR2 FQGTGA, per germline. This CDR3 is built from 19 residues. J gave up 5 bases and V 5 bases, and 18 bases lay outside the gene matches. The CDR3 spells CASSPRGSSSGGEDNEQFF. The CDR3 DNA is TGTGCCAGCAGCCCTAGGGGGAGTTCGAGCGGGGGGGAGGACAATGAGCAGTTCTTC.

The J gene is TRBJ2-7, the V gene TRBV7-6, with 8 bases aligning to TRBD1. The CDR3 is 15 residues long. Germline CDR1 reads SGHVS; CDR2 reads FNYEAQ. The V segment lost 0 bases and the J segment 1 base; nucleotides outside the gene matches: 2. DNA of the CDR3: TGTGCCAGCAGCTTAGCCGGGACAGGATCCTACGAGCAGTACTTC. Residues: CASSLAGTGSYEQYF.

The CDR3 spells CASSPFRPDRGLSPLHF. The CDR3 region has the DNA TGTGCCAGCTCACCATTCCGCCCGGACAGGGGGCTTTCACCCCTCCACTTT. The chain couples TRBV18 to TRBJ1-6; 11 bases agree with TRBD1. Germline CDR1 KGHSH, CDR2 LQKENI. The CDR3 sequence is 17 residues long. Trimming removed 2 bases from V and 9 bases from J; junction bases left unmatched: 9.

This clone was picked up a small number of times. V is TRBV11-2 and J is TRBJ1-6; no reliable D call. The germline V gene has CDR1 SGHAT and CDR2 FQNNGV. Trimming stripped 5 bases from V and 0 bases from J, with 5 bases between. The CDR3 loop spans 14 amino acids. CDR3 amino acids: CASSPSSYNSPLHF. In DNA form, the CDR3 reads TGTGCCAGCAGCCCCAGCTCCTATAATTCACCCCTCCACTTT.

The CDR3 reads CAWSPGGQGDGYTF. CDR3 nucleotide sequence: TGTGCCTGGAGCCCCGGGGGGCAGGGCGATGGCTACACCTTC. The rearrangement uses TRBV30 and TRBJ1-2, with D possibly being TRBD1 (6 bases). V shed 3 bases and J shed 6 bases, with 17 bases lying between them. The CDR3 loop spans 14 amino acids. The germline CDR1 and CDR2 sequences are GTSNPN and SVGIG (reference sequence). The complete variable domain, with remaining parts taken from reference TRBV30 and TRBJ1-2, reads SQTIHQWPATLVQPVGSPLSLECTVEGTSNPNLYWYRQAAGRGLQLLFYSVGIGQISSEVPQNLSASRPQDRQFILSSKKLLLSDSGFYLCAWSPGGQGDGYTFGSGTRLTVV.

This chain uses TRBV5-1 with TRBJ1-2; TRBD1 aligns across 9 bases. Germline values: CDR1 SGHRS, CDR2 YFSETQ. The CDR3 extends over 16 amino acids. V dropped 4 bases and J dropped 3; count of bases not matched to a gene: 10. The CDR3 nucleotides read TGCGCCAGCAGCCCGCCGGGACAGGGCGGACACTATGGCTACACCTTC. Its protein product is CASSPPGQGGHYGYTF.

The chain has TRBV6-6 and TRBJ1-2; a weak D match, TRBD1 (5 bases). CDR1 and CDR2 from the germline V gene are MNHNY and SVGAGI (reference sequence). CDR3 length: 12 residues. V lost 7 bases, J lost 2 bases, and 8 bases lay in between. The CDR3 is CASKTGNYGYTF. Here the CDR3 DNA reads TGTGCCAGCAAAACAGGAAACTATGGCTACACCTTC.

In regard to this clone: At one end, the junction sequence differs from germline, possibly due to a read error. The chain links TRBV7-7 to TRBJ2-1; TRBD2 agrees at 9 bases. CDR1 is SSHAT, CDR2 FNYEAQ, per germline (reference sequence). This CDR3 contains 15 residues. The CDR3 reads CASTPSLAGINEQFF. CDR3 DNA sequence: TGTGCTAGCACCCCCTCCCTAGCGGGAATCAATGAGCAGTTCTTC.

The chain uses TRBV18 and TRBJ1-5, with TRBD1 as a possible D gene (5 bases). In germline, CDR1 is KGHSH, CDR2 LQKENI. V was trimmed by 3 bases and J by 5 bases, leaving 11 bases between them. This CDR3 spans 14 amino acids. CDR3 protein: CASSPGALDQPQHF. The DNA for the CDR3 is TGTGCCAGCTCACCTGGGGCCCTCGATCAGCCCCAGCATTTT.

This clone was seen a single time. The rearrangement links TRBV5-8 to TRBJ2-3; 7 nucleotides agree with TRBD1. CDR1 and CDR2 from the germline V gene are SGHTS and YDEGEE. The trim removed 1 base at V and 7 bases at J, leaving 6 bases unmatched. This CDR3 spans 14 amino acids. The CDR3 here is CASSLSGTEYTQYF. In DNA form, the CDR3 reads TGTGCCAGCAGCTTGTCCGGGACAGAGTATACGCAGTATTTT.

The rearrangement uses TRBV7-8 and TRBJ1-4; possibly TRBD1 for D (6 bases). Trimming took off 1 base at V and 3 bases at J, with 9 bases between the two ends. The CDR3 is 15 amino acids. Per the germline V gene, CDR1 is SGHVS and CDR2 is FQNEAQ. CDR3 bases: TGTGCCAGCAGCTTAGATCCAGGGGCTAATGAAAAACTGTTTTTT. Its protein product is CASSLDPGANEKLFF.

This clone came up a few times. The CDR3 reads CASSTDRSDLSYGYTF. DNA of the CDR3: TGTGCCAGTAGTACTGACAGGTCAGACCTGAGCTATGGCTACACCTTC. The J gene is TRBJ1-2, the V gene TRBV19; perhaps TRBD1 as D (6 bases). The CDR3 consists of 16 residues. V was shortened by 4 bases and J by 4 bases, with 19 bases between the two germline ends. From germline, CDR1 is LNHDA and CDR2 SQIVND (reference sequence). Drawing the rest from reference TRBV19 and TRBJ1-2, the complete variable domain is DGGITQSPKYLFRKEGQNVTLSCEQNLNHDAMYWYRQDPGQGLRLIYYSQIVNDFQKGDIAEGYSVSREKKESFPLTVTSAQKNPTAFYLCASSTDRSDLSYGYTFGSGTRLTVV.

The chain links TRBV9 to TRBJ1-2; D perhaps matches TRBD1 (5 bases). Trimming cost V 0 bases and J 6 bases, with 9 bases left between them. This CDR3 spans 13 amino acids. Per germline, CDR1 SGDLS and CDR2 YYNGEE. CDR3 protein: CASSVVEQDGYTF. The DNA for the CDR3 is TGTGCCAGCAGCGTAGTGGAACAGGATGGCTACACCTTC. The variable domain in full, with the rest retrieved from reference TRBV9 and TRBJ1-2, is DSGVTQTPKHLITATGQRVTLRCSPRSGDLSVYWYQQSLDQGLQFLIQYYNGEERAKGNILERFSAQQFPDLHSELNLSSLELGDSALYFCASSVVEQDGYTFGSGTRLTVV.

V gene TRBV7-2 combines with J gene TRBJ2-7; D is ambiguous. CDR3 length: 11 residues. V was trimmed by 5 bases and J by 3 bases, leaving 5 bases between them. Germline V CDR1 and CDR2: SGHTA, FQGNSA. CDR3 nucleotide sequence: TGTGCCAGCAGCCCAGACTACGAGCAGTACTTC. Translation: CASSPDYEQYF.

The CDR3, as DNA: TGTGCCAGCAGTGAACTGATGGACAGCAACACTGAAGCTTTCTTT. This sequence encodes CASSELMDSNTEAFF. The chain uses TRBV25-1 and TRBJ1-1, with D perhaps TRBD1 (6 bases). Looked up from germline, CDR1 is MGHDK and CDR2 is SYGVNS. V dropped 2 bases and J dropped 2 bases, with 12 bases sitting between them. This CDR3 spans 15 amino acids.

The CDR3 protein is CASSIRDRENGYTF. In nucleotides, the CDR3 is TGTGCCAGTAGTATCCGGGACAGGGAAAATGGCTACACCTTC. The V and J genes are TRBV19 and TRBJ1-2; TRBD1 matches 9 bases. Trimming removed 3 bases from V and 6 bases from J; junction bases left unmatched: 5. This CDR3 has 14 amino acids. Germline V CDR1 and CDR2: LNHDA, SQIVND (reference sequence).

The gene calls are TRBV13 and TRBJ1-1, with D perhaps TRBD1 (6 bases). The V and J ends lost 2 bases and 4 bases respectively, with 11 bases between them. CDR3 length: 14 amino acids. Germline CDR1 PRHDT, CDR2 FYEKMQ (reference sequence). CDR3 DNA: TGTGCCAGCAGCTTAACGGGGGGGGCCACTGAAGCTTTCTTT. It specifies CASSLTGGATEAFF.

Concerning this clone: Other nucleotide sequences in the sample specify the same CDR3. The chain uses TRBV7-9 and TRBJ2-5, with 10 nucleotides matching TRBD2. V shed 4 bases, J shed 2 bases, and the junction held 4 bases outside the gene matches. Germline V gene data show CDR1 as SEHNR and CDR2 as FQNEAQ (reference sequence). There are 15 residues in the CDR3. The CDR3 nucleotides read TGTGCCAGCAGCTCAATAGCGGGGGGTCAAGAGACCCAGTACTTC. Its protein product is CASSSIAGGQETQYF.

The CDR3 nucleotides are TGCAGCGTTGTCCAGGGGGCAGGTCAGCCCCAGCATTTT. It specifies CSVVQGAGQPQHF. The genes are TRBV29-1 and TRBJ1-5; the match to TRBD1 covers 8 bases. The CDR3 is made up of 13 amino acids. Germline V gene data show CDR1 as SQVTM and CDR2 as ANQGSEA. The V segment lost 4 bases and the J segment 6 bases; nucleotides outside the gene matches: 5.

V and J are TRBV5-1 and TRBJ2-1; no clear D. The CDR3 sequence is 16 residues long. CDR1 is SGHRS and CDR2 is YFSETQ in the germline V gene. The ends were cut back, 4 bases at V and 2 bases at J, with 16 bases in the middle. For the CDR3, the DNA is TGCGCCAGCAGCCAAGCAGGTGCCTGGCCCTACAATGAGCAGTTCTTC. Translation gives CASSQAGAWPYNEQFF. Supplemented by reference TRBV5-1 and TRBJ2-1, the full variable domain reads KAGVTQTPRYLIKTRGQQVTLSCSPISGHRSVSWYQQTPGQGLQFLFEYFSETQRNKGNFPGRFSGRQFSNSRSEMNVSTLELGDSALYLCASSQAGAWPYNEQFFGPGTRLTVL.

In this sample, this clone turned up once. V gene TRBV19 combines with J gene TRBJ2-1; TRBD2 is a possible D gene (5 bases). Germline CDR1 reads LNHDA; CDR2 reads SQIVND (reference sequence). The CDR3 loop spans 17 amino acids. Trimming removed 7 bases at V and 0 bases at J, with 19 bases between. CDR3 in amino acids: CASNAGSWVLSYNEQFF. The CDR3 DNA follows: TGTGCCAGTAACGCGGGCTCTTGGGTCCTCTCCTACAATGAGCAGTTCTTC. The full variable domain, completed using reference TRBV19 and TRBJ2-1, is DGGITQSPKYLFRKEGQNVTLSCEQNLNHDAMYWYRQDPGQGLRLIYYSQIVNDFQKGDIAEGYSVSREKKESFPLTVTSAQKNPTAFYLCASNAGSWVLSYNEQFFGPGTRLTVL.

The CDR3: CASSPTGLNQPQHF. For the CDR3, the DNA is TGTGCCAGCAGCCCCACAGGGCTCAATCAGCCCCAGCATTTT. The rearrangement joins TRBV7-2 to TRBJ1-5, with a weak D call TRBD1 (6 bases). CDR1 is SGHTA, CDR2 FQGNSA, per germline. This CDR3 has 14 residues. V lost 5 bases and J lost 3, with 11 bases in between.

This clone was seen a few times. V and J are TRBV7-9 and TRBJ1-1; the D is unclear. The CDR3 is made up of 11 amino acids. Per the germline V gene, CDR1 is SEHNR and CDR2 is FQNEAQ (reference sequence). V was pared by 4 bases and J by 5 bases, with 5 bases between. CDR3 sequence: CASSSGTEAFF. Here the CDR3 DNA reads TGTGCCAGCAGCTCGGGGACTGAAGCTTTCTTT.

V is TRBV6-5 and J is TRBJ2-7, with TRBD1 matching 10 bases. The ends lost 2 bases at V and 4 bases at J; junction bases unmatched: 2. This CDR3 has 14 amino acids. Per the germline V gene, CDR1 is MNHEY and CDR2 is SVGAGI. CDR3 amino acids: CASSYGQGVYEQYF. DNA of the CDR3: TGTGCCAGCAGTTACGGACAGGGGGTGTACGAGCAGTACTTC.

This clone occurred once. The chain is built from TRBV5-1 and TRBJ2-7, with 7 bases identical to TRBD2. Germline lookup yields CDR1 SGHRS and CDR2 YFSETQ. Trimming took 1 base from V and 4 from J; bases not matched to a gene: 5. The CDR3 has 14 amino acids. CDR3 loop: CASSLWLAEYEQYF. The CDR3 DNA reads TGCGCCAGCAGCTTGTGGCTAGCGGAATACGAGCAGTACTTC.

J is TRBJ1-1 and V is TRBV19; D is unclear. Looked up from germline, CDR1 is LNHDA and CDR2 is SQIVND (reference sequence). Trimming left V 0 bases short and J 11 bases short, with 13 bases between. The CDR3 extends over 13 amino acids. The CDR3 sequence: CASSIDPETTAFF. CDR3 sequence (DNA): TGTGCCAGTAGTATAGATCCCGAGACAACCGCTTTCTTT.

The chain couples TRBV7-2 to TRBJ1-1, with D uncertain. CDR3 length: 14 residues. Germline V gene sequence: CDR1 SGHTA, CDR2 FQGNSA. V was trimmed by 0 bases and J by 1 base, leaving 6 bases between them. The CDR3 loop is CASSLALGNTEAFF. The CDR3 coding sequence is TGTGCCAGCAGCTTAGCACTCGGGAACACTGAAGCTTTCTTT.

The J gene is TRBJ1-2, the V gene TRBV7-8; D perhaps matches TRBD1 (6 bases). Germline CDR1 is SGHVS and CDR2 is FQNEAQ. CDR3 length: 17 amino acids. The V end was cut by 4 bases, the J end by 4 bases, with 22 bases between. The CDR3 reads CASSSSISGGAVYGYTF. For the CDR3, the DNA is TGTGCCAGCAGCTCCTCGATCTCTGGGGGGGCGGTCTATGGCTACACCTTC.

Here the CDR3 DNA reads TGTGCCAGCAGTGAAGCTTACGGGGAGACAGATACGCAGTATTTT. It yields the protein CASSEAYGETDTQYF. The chain links TRBV6-1 to TRBJ2-3; the D gene is possibly TRBD2 (5 bases). This CDR3 region has 15 residues. Germline lookup yields CDR1 MNHNS and CDR2 SASEGT. V shed 0 bases and J shed 3 bases, with 10 bases lying between them.